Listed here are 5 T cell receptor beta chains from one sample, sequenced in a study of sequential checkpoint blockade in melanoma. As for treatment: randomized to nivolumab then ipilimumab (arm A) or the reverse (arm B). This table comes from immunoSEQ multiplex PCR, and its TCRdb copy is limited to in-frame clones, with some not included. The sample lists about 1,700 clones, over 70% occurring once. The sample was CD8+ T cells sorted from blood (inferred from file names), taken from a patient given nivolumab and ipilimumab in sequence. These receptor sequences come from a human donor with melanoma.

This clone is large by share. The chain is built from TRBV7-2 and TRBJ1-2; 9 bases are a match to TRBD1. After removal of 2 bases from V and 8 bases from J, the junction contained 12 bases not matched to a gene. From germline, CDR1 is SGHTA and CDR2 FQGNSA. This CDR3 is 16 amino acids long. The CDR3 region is CASSLTPPRQGEGYTF. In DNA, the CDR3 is TGTGCCAGCAGCTTAACCCCACCTCGACAGGGGGAAGGCTACACCTTC.

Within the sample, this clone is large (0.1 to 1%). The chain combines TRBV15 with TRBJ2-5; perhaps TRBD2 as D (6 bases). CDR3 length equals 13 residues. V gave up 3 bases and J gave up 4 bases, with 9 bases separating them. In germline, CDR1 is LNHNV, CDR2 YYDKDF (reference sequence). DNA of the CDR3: TGTGCCACCAGCAGGACAGCGGGAGAGACCCAGTACTTC. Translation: CATSRTAGETQYF.

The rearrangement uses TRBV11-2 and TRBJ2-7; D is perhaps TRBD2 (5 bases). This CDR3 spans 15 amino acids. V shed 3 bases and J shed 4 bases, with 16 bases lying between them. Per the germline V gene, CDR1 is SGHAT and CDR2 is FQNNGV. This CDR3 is CASSFYYGPGYEQYF. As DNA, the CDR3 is TGTGCCAGCAGCTTTTACTACGGTCCGGGGTACGAGCAGTACTTC.

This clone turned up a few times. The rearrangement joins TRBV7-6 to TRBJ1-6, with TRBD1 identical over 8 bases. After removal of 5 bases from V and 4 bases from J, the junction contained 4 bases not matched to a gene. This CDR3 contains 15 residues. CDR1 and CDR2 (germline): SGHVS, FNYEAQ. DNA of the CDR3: TGTGCCAGCAGCCCGGACAGGGATTATAATTCACCCCTCCACTTT. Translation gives CASSPDRDYNSPLHF.

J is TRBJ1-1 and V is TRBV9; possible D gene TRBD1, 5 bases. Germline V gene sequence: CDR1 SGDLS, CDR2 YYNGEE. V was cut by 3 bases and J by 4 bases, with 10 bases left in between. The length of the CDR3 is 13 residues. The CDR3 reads CASSGGAGTEAFF. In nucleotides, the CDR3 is TGTGCCAGCAGCGGCGGGGCAGGCACTGAAGCTTTCTTT.